The present TCR beta chain was sequenced within a study of blood T cell repertoires in COVID-19. Study information: The samples span acute and convalescent COVID-19 from the United States, Italy and Spain. From T cells, B-cell-depleted T cells, or PBMCs came the material, which was cDNA or gDNA.

This CDR3 is 15 amino acids long. Losses at the gene ends were 4 bases for V and 7 bases for J; bases not matched to a gene: 9. CDR1 and CDR2 (germline): SGHVS, FNYEAQ. In the study's own analysis: Nucleated cell counts were estimated from reference gene primer amplification. TCRdb keeps only in-frame clones here, not all; method: immunoSEQ multiplex PCR. The V and J calls and clone size are taken from that table; D and trimming were inferred from the DNA. The repertoire has tens of thousands of clones, 88% of them found once; the top ten carry approximately 5%. Sequencing was performed on peripheral blood. The sequence derives from a man aged 50 or older with active COVID-19. This sequence joins TRBV7-6 and TRBJ1-3; 8 nucleotides agree with TRBD1. This CDR3 is CASSSDRARANTIYF. CDR3 sequence (DNA): TGTGCCAGCAGCTCGGACAGGGCGAGAGCTAACACCATATATTTT. Combining the CDR3 with reference TRBV7-6 and TRBJ1-3 gives the whole variable domain GAGVSQSPRYKVTKRGQDVALRCDPISGHVSLYWYRQALGQGPEFLTYFNYEAQQDKSGLPNDRFSAERPEGSISTLTIQRTEQRDSAMYRCASSSDRARANTIYFGEGSWLTVV.